A selection of T cell receptor beta chains follows, all from one sample in a study of cytomegalovirus exposure and HLA in healthy donors. Data came from immunoSEQ multiplex PCR; TCRdb stores just in-frame clones and leaves some out. The sample includes about 160,000 clones, 80% to 90% of them seen just once. Sequencing was carried out using PBMCs. The receptors were sampled from a woman aged 45-65 years in good health and CMV-seronegative. Each CDR3 is given with its conserved first and last residue. Fields, in order: J gene, V gene, CDR3 protein.

TRBJ2-1	TRBV6-1	CASSAGQGAWDEQFF
TRBJ1-3	TRBV5-6	CASSLKYGGNTIYF
TRBJ2-3	TRBV7-9	CASSSGDRTLGDTQYF
TRBJ1-5	TRBV6-6	CATRENQPQHF
TRBJ2-7	TRBV4-3	CASSQSSGYYEQYF
TRBJ1-1	TRBV23-1	CASSQSTGAWSAFF
TRBJ2-3	TRBV28	CASSLKWTSGADTQYF
TRBJ1-4	TRBV12-5	CASGFVAGQGNEKLFF
TRBJ2-5	TRBV18	CASSPTAGSEGTQYF
TRBJ2-7	TRBV9	CASSPSGGPREQYF
TRBJ1-2	TRBV5-6	CASSLSIRKGVNGYTF
TRBJ2-5	TRBV27	CASRLRGSQETQYF
TRBJ2-5	TRBV5-1	CASSFGVYQETQYF
TRBJ2-7	TRBV5-6	CASRRQGEQYF
.	TRBV4-2	CASSRGQTYEQYF
TRBJ2-5	TRBV13	CASSARDRPQETQYF
TRBJ2-1	TRBV2	CASSEVDFHNEQFF
TRBJ1-1	TRBV28	CASFRNTEAFF
TRBJ1-1	TRBV9	CASSVGGGEAFF
TRBJ2-1	TRBV14	CASRVRAGSHHEQFF
TRBJ2-7	TRBV7-9	CASSPRTGVNYEQYF
TRBJ2-1	TRBV7-8	CASSLTRVYEQFF